This record concerns one T cell receptor (beta chain) sequence. Its specificity is not known. Second-dose intervals near 4 or 12 weeks were combined. The data are from a study of T cell responses to AZD1222 COVID-19 vaccine. Broader study findings: A mostly white British donor set with more females was recruited, and clonal diversity was possibly underestimated.

This CDR3 region has 14 residues. V trimming: 2 bases; J trimming: 3 bases; junction bases outside the gene matches: 3. The germline V gene encodes CDR1 MNHEY and CDR2 SVGAGI. The method was immunoSEQ multiplex PCR; TCRdb's version includes in-frame clones alone and lacks a portion of them. Counted here are around 140,000 clones, 75% to 95% occurring once; the ten biggest clones make up under 2%. The rearrangement uses TRBV6-5 and TRBJ1-2, with TRBD1 identical over 7 bases. The starting material was peripheral blood, obtained 28 days after the second AZD1222 dose. This receptor was taken from an adult who received the AZD1222 COVID-19 vaccine. The CDR3 nucleotides are TGTGCCAGCAGTTACGTAACAGGGGACTATGGCTACACCTTC. This translates into CASSYVTGDYGYTF.